This T cell receptor (beta chain) is drawn from a study of blood T cell repertoires in COVID-19. For the study at large: In each case, the material was cDNA or gDNA derived from T cells, B-cell-depleted T cells, or PBMCs.

This CDR3 has 14 residues. Original methodology: Reference gene primer amplification gave nucleated cell count estimates. This table comes from immunoSEQ multiplex PCR, and its TCRdb copy is limited to in-frame clones, with some not included. That table furnishes V, J and clone size, whereas the DNA furnished D and trimming. The profile shows some 300,000 clones, around nine tenths of them singletons. This sequence joins TRBV21-1 and TRBJ1-1; the listed D gene, TRBD1, was not tested against the DNA. TRBV21-1 is marked as a pseudogene. The sequence was obtained from a man in his 70s with acute or convalescent COVID-19. Sequenced sample: peripheral blood. The CDR3 DNA reads TGTGCCAGGAAGTTCGGACAGCTGAACACTGAAGCTTTCTTT. The encoded protein is CARKFGQLNTEAFF.